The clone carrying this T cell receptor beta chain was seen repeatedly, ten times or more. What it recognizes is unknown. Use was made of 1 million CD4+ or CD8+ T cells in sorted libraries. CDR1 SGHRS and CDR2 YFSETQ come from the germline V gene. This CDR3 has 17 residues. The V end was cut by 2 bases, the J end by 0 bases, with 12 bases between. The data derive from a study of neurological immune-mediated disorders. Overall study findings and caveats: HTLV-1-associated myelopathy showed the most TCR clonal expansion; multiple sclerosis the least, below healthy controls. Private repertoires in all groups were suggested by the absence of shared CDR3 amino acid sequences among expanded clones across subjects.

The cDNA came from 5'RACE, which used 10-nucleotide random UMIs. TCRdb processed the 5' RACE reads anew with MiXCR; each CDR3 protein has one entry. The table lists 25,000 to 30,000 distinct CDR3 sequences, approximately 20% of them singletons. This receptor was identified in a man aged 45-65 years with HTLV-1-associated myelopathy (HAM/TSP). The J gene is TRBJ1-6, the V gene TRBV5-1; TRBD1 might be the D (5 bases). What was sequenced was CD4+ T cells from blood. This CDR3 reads CASSFIGTSSYNSPLHF. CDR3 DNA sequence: TGCGCCAGCAGCTTTATTGGGACTAGCTCCTATAATTCACCCCTCCACTTT.